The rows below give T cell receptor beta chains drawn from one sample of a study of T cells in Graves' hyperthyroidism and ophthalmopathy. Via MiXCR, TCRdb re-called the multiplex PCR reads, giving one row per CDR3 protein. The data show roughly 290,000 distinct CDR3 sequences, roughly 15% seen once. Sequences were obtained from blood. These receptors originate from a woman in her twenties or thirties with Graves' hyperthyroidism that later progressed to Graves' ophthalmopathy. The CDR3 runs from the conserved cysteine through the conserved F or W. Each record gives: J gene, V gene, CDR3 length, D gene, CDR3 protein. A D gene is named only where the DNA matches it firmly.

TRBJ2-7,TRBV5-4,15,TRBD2,CASSLDLAGLYEQYF
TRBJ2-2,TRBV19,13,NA,CASSTGITGELFF
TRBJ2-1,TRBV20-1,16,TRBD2,CSARSGAGGAYNEQFF
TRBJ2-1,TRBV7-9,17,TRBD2,CASRSGLAGGPSNEQFF
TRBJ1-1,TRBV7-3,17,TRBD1,CASSPTGTGMLNTEAFF
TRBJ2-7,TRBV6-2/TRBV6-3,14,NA,CASSYRDGTYEQYF
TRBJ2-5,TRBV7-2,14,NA,CASSLAGGVETQYF
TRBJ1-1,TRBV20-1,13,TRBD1,CSAPDRKNTEAFF
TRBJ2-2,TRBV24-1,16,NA,CATSDSPTLYTGELFF
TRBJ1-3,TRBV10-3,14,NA,CAIGQSSSGNTIYF
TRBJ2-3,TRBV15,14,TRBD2,CATAIAGEKDTQYF
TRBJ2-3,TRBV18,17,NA,CASSPIRSRGKADTQYF
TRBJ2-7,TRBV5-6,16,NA,CASSSVGGGPAYEQYF
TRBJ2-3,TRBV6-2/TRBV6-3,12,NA,CASSYGVDTQYF
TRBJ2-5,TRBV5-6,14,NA,CASSLGGASGTQYF
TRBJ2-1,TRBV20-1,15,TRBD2,CSASTSGRSYNEQFF
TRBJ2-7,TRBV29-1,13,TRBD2,CSVAGGRLYEQYF
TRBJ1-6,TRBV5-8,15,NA,CASSLSTGSLLPLHF
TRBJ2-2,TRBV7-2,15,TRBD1,CASRRRTGGTGELFF
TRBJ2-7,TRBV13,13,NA,CASSLGSNYEQYF
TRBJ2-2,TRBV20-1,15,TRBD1,CSASPGQGATGELFF
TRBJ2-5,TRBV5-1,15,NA,CASSFEGAEGETQYF
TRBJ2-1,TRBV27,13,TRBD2,CASSLWAGDEQFF
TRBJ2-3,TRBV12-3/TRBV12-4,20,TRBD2,CASSFISRRLAGGQADTQYF
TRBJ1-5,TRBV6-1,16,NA,CASSPSDRVGNQPQHF
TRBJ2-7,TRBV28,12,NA,CASSSPAYEQYF
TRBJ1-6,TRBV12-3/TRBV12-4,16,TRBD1,CASSFMGGTVNSPLHF
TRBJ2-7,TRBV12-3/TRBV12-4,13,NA,CASSFDKSYEQYF
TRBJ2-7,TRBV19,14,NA,CASSMVGRDHEQYF
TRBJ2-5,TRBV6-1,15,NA,CASSEVDSNSETQYF
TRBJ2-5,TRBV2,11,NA,CASNSLETQYF
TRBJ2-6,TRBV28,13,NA,CASSFQGANVLTF
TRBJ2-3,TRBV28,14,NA,CASSLYRATDTQYF
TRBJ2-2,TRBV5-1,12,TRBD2,CASRSGIGELFF
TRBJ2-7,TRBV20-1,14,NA,CSARSPLSSYEQYF
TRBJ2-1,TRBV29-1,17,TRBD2,CSVSGLAGEKIYNEQFF
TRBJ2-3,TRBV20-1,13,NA,CSARVGAYDTQYF
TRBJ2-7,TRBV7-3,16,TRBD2,CASSDKQREASYEQYF
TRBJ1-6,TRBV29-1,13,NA,CSVGFTPNSPLHF
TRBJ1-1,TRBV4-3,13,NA,CASSQVWTAEAFF
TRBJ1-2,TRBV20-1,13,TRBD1,CSTPDRGFYGYTF
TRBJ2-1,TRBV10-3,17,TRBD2,CATGGELAGTSYNEQFF
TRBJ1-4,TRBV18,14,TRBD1,CASSPYRGKEKLFF
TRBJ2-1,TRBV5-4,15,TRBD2,CASRATSPAYNEQFF
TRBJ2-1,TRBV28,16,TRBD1,CASSSSTGGAYNEQFF
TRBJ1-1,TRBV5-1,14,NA,CASSFRGVSTEAFF
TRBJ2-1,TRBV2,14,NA,CARQSGTMNNEQFF
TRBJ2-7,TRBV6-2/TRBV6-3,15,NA,CASRGGARSSYEQYF
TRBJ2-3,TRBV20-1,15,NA,CSARWASRGTDTQYF
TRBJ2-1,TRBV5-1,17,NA,CASSVMAGARSYNEQFF
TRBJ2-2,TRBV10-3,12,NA,CAISDFAGELFF
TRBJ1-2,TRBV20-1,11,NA,CSGQAPYGYTF
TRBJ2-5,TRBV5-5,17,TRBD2,CASSITGLRGVKETQYF
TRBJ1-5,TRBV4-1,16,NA,CASSQGDRSPNQPQHF
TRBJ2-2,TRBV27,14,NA,CASSLAGTTGELFF
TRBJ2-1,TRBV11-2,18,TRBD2,CASSHLGVLAGTYNEQFF
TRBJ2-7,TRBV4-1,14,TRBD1,CASSQASAGGEQYF
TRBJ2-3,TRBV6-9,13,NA,CASSSQVFDTQYF
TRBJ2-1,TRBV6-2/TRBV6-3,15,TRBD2,CASSYGTSGKNEQFF
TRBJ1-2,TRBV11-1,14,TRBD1,CASSLGTGFYGYTF